The clone carrying this T cell receptor beta chain was detected only a few times. No antigen is known for it. Amplified regions were TCR beta CDR3 sequences from RNA transcripts. The HTBI primer set drove a first-round RT-PCR of the TCR CDR3. TCRdb processed the multiplex PCR reads anew with MiXCR; each CDR3 protein has one entry. This sample yields under 700,000 distinct CDR3 sequences, of which around 17% are seen a single time; approximately 20% belongs to the top ten. The data originate from a study of T cells in Graves' hyperthyroidism and ophthalmopathy. Newly diagnosed patients aged 18 to 65 had hyperthyroidism of under 2 months' duration. This CDR3 comprises 18 residues. Germline V gene lookup returns CDR1 MNHEY and CDR2 SVGEGT. With 0 bases clipped from V and 3 bases from J, the junction kept 12 bases outside the gene matches. Findings and limits, study-wide: Classification by a 13 V-J model distinguished ophthalmopathy from stable hyperthyroidism. Most thyroid clonotypes expanded above 0.001 were also detected in blood.

The V and J genes are TRBV6-2 or TRBV6-3 and TRBJ1-1, with TRBD1 identical over 8 bases. The sequence was collected from a woman aged 18-29 years with Graves' hyperthyroidism. Sequencing was done on a sample of blood. The CDR3 loop is CASSYSMGRGLMDTEAFF. The CDR3 DNA follows: TGTGCCAGCAGTTACTCGATGGGCAGGGGGCTAATGGACACTGAAGCTTTCTTT.